These 6 T cell receptor beta chains were sequenced from one sample in a study of blood T cell repertoires in COVID-19. Assay: immunoSEQ multiplex PCR; the TCRdb copy retains only in-frame clones and omits some. This sample yields about 60,000 clones, of which nearly 90% are seen a single time; 3.5% to 4% belongs to the top ten. Material: peripheral blood. These receptors all come from a man aged 70-80 years with acute or convalescent COVID-19.

V and J are TRBV4-1 and TRBJ2-2, with TRBD2 matching over 13 bases. This CDR3 has 15 residues. Trimming took 7 bases from V and 5 from J; bases not matched to a gene: 4. CDR1 is MGHRA, CDR2 YSYEKL, per germline. For the CDR3, the DNA is TGCGCCAGCAAAGGGACTAGCGGGGCAACCGGGGAGCTGTTTTTT. Encoded protein: CASKGTSGATGELFF.

There are a few counts of this clone. The CDR3 is CASTQGGSPLHF. DNA for the CDR3: TGTGCCAGTACACAGGGCGGATCACCCCTCCACTTT. V gene TRBV6-5 combines with J gene TRBJ1-6; weak D call: TRBD1 (6 bases). V was pared by 9 bases and J by 10 bases, with 13 bases between. Germline assignment: CDR1 MNHEY and CDR2 SVGAGI. The CDR3 runs to 12 residues.

The chain couples TRBV19 to TRBJ2-7, with 11 bases aligning to TRBD2. Germline CDR1 LNHDA, CDR2 SQIVND (reference sequence). V lost 4 bases and J lost 3; bases outside the gene matches: 5. The CDR3 is made up of 15 amino acids. CDR3 in amino acids: CASSNPSGGIYEQYF. The CDR3 DNA follows: TGTGCCAGTAGTAATCCTAGCGGGGGGATCTACGAGCAGTACTTC.

The chain uses TRBV4-3 and TRBJ1-4, with 7 bases lining up with TRBD1. V was clipped by 0 bases and J by 6 bases; unmatched bases: 7. CDR1 is LGHNA, CDR2 YSLEER, per germline. This CDR3 comprises 16 residues. The CDR3 sequence: CASSQDRGQYYEKLFF. CDR3 DNA sequence: TGCGCCAGCAGCCAAGATAGGGGACAGTATTATGAAAAACTGTTTTTT.

This clone has more than one count but fewer than ten. The chain has TRBV10-3 and TRBJ2-2; 7 nucleotides line up with TRBD1. The ends lost 4 bases at V and 4 bases at J; junction bases unmatched: 3. CDR1 and CDR2 from the germline V gene are ENHRY and SYGVKD. The CDR3 is 14 amino acids. The chain's CDR3 is CAISVAGGTGELFF. CDR3 nucleotide sequence: TGTGCCATCAGTGTGGCAGGGGGCACCGGGGAGCTGTTTTTT.

The chain links TRBV7-2 to TRBJ1-1; D is undetermined. Germline CDR1 is SGHTA and CDR2 is FQGNSA. Deletions cut 3 bases from V and 1 base from J, with 6 bases between. The CDR3 spans 13 residues. The CDR3 is CASSFRANTEAFF. The CDR3 DNA follows: TGTGCCAGCAGCTTCCGCGCGAACACTGAAGCTTTCTTT.